The TCR beta chain under discussion was sequenced for a study of blood T cells in healthy people across ages. The CDR3 extends over 16 amino acids. The V end was cut by 1 base, the J end by 4 bases, with 14 bases between. In germline, CDR1 is SGHTA, CDR2 FQGNSA. For this clonotype: Its specificity is not known.

General observations from the study: Age showed a roughly linear inverse relationship with TCR beta diversity per million T cells. Strong correlation linked observed beta diversity and percent naive T cells.

Sample-barcoded 5' priming and a J-beta primer mix drove a second PCR of roughly 6 to 12 cycles. TCRdb re-called the 5' RACE reads with MiXCR, one entry per CDR3 protein. The sample records some 1.5 million distinct CDR3 sequences, 28% being singletons. This clonotype was obtained from a woman aged 25 to 39 in good health. The chain uses TRBV7-2 and TRBJ2-1, with D perhaps matching TRBD1 or TRBD2 (5 bases each). The sequencing input was blood. In nucleotides, the CDR3 is TGTGCCAGCAGCTTAGGGCCCGGGGCCAATTACAATGAGCAGTTCTTC. It translates to CASSLGPGANYNEQFF.